The clone carrying this TCR beta chain was recorded at least ten times. The data were obtained in a study of T-cell reconstitution after alpha-beta-depleted transplantation in children. V was pared by 0 bases and J by 1 base, with 6 bases between. The CDR3 sequence is 14 residues long. Germline CDR1 reads LGHNA; CDR2 reads YNFKEQ. The authors prepared the TCRbeta library with unique molecular identifiers. TCRdb analysed the PCR reads with MiXCR anew, one entry per CDR3 protein. The sample includes hundreds of thousands of distinct CDR3 sequences, 15% to 20% seen only once; the top ten take approximately 1%.

This clonotype was sampled from a human donor who donated a stem cell graft to a child with acute myeloid leukemia. The sample here was PBMCs from the stem cell graft donor, taken from the stem cell graft. The V and J genes are TRBV4-2 and TRBJ1-1, with D perhaps TRBD1 (6 bases). The DNA of the CDR3 is TGTGCCAGCAGCCAAGAAGGGGGGAACACTGAAGCTTTCTTT. This codes for CASSQEGGNTEAFF.